What follows are 17 T cell receptor beta chains derived from one specimen sequenced in a study of T cells in Graves' hyperthyroidism and ophthalmopathy. It was RNA transcripts that yielded the amplified TCR beta CDR3 regions. The HTBI primer set drove a first-round RT-PCR of the TCR CDR3. One entry per CDR3 protein results from TCRdb running MiXCR on the multiplex PCR reads. The sample shows approximately 400,000 distinct CDR3 sequences, approximately 14% of them seen only once. What was sequenced was blood. The receptor source for this set is an older woman with Graves' hyperthyroidism.

The chain carries TRBV7-9 and TRBJ2-6; D ambiguous. With 7 bases removed from V and 2 bases from J, the gap between germline ends came to 12 bases. Looked up from germline, CDR1 is SEHNR and CDR2 is FQNEAQ (reference sequence). The CDR3 spans 15 residues. The CDR3 sequence is CASTLGRTGANVLTF. The CDR3 bases are TGTGCCAGCACCCTCGGCCGCACTGGGGCCAACGTCCTGACTTTC.

This clonotype was detected ten times or more. J is TRBJ1-1 and V is TRBV5-8; 12 positions agree with TRBD1. The CDR3 runs 15 residues. CDR1 and CDR2 (germline): SGHTS, YDEGEE. Germline trimming cut 0 bases from V and 6 bases from J; bases unmatched to any gene: 3. DNA of the CDR3: TGTGCCAGCAGCTTGGAGCGGGACAGGGGGCCTGAAGCTTTCTTT. Its protein is CASSLERDRGPEAFF.

In regard to this clonotype: Just one base apart from a much larger clone, this may be a read error. V is TRBV5-1 and J is TRBJ2-2, with D maybe TRBD1 (6 bases). V lost 1 base and J 5 bases, leaving 15 bases between the germline ends. Germline CDR1 SGHRS, CDR2 YFSETQ. The CDR3 contains 16 residues. The CDR3 spells CASSLTGIGLTGELFF. CDR3 sequence (DNA): TGCGCCAGCAGCTTGACAGGGATCGGTCTGACCGGGGAGCTGTTTTTT.

The CDR3 protein is CATSREPDSYPTGELFF. The CDR3 bases are TGTGCCACCAGCAGAGAACCGGACAGCTACCCCACCGGGGAGCTGTTTTTT. The V and J genes are TRBV15 and TRBJ2-2; possibly TRBD1 for D (6 bases). This CDR3 has 17 residues. Per the germline V gene, CDR1 is LNHNV and CDR2 is YYDKDF (reference sequence). The ends were cut back, 0 bases at V and 4 bases at J, with 15 bases in the middle.

This chain links TRBV5-1 with TRBJ2-5; D is unclear. CDR3 length: 14 amino acids. The germline V and J ends were trimmed by 1 base and 1 base, with 8 bases remaining between them. CDR1 is SGHRS, CDR2 YFSETQ, per germline. CDR3 DNA: TGCGCCAGCAGCTTGATGCGAGCCCAAGAGACCCAGTACTTC. Its translation is CASSLMRAQETQYF.

This clonotype was detected ten times or more. The chain uses TRBV7-3 and TRBJ2-5, with TRBD2 matching 9 bases. Germline trimming cut 5 bases from V and 2 bases from J; bases unmatched to any gene: 15. Germline CDR1 reads SGHTA; CDR2 reads FQGTGA. CDR3 length: 18 residues. CDR3 protein: CASSPKGASGDLQETQYF. In nucleotides, the CDR3 is TGTGCCAGCAGCCCCAAGGGCGCTAGCGGGGATCTTCAAGAGACCCAGTACTTC.

This clonotype was seen more than once but under ten times. The chain uses TRBV3-1 and TRBJ2-1, with 7 bases matching TRBD2. The CDR3 length is 14 residues. V shed 0 bases, J shed 10 bases, and the junction held 6 bases outside the gene matches. Germline loops: CDR1 LGHDT, CDR2 YNNKEL (reference sequence). The CDR3 sequence is CASSQDLLREEQFF. CDR3 DNA: TGTGCCAGCAGCCAAGATTTATTGCGGGAGGAGCAGTTCTTC.

At least ten counts were recorded for this clonotype. The V gene is TRBV20-1, the J gene TRBJ2-5; D call uncertain. Germline V gene data show CDR1 as DFQATT and CDR2 as SNEGSKA (reference sequence). V lost 0 bases, J lost 2 bases, and 10 bases lay in between. The CDR3 covers 14 residues. The CDR3 sequence: CSARDSGAQETQYF. CDR3 nucleotide sequence: TGCAGTGCTAGAGACTCAGGAGCTCAAGAGACCCAGTACTTC.

The genes are TRBV28 and TRBJ2-7, with TRBD1 identical over 10 bases. Germline trimming cut 2 bases from V and 1 base from J; bases unmatched to any gene: 5. Germline CDR1 and CDR2: MDHEN and SYDVKM. This CDR3 region has 16 residues. CDR3 DNA: TGTGCCAGCAGTTTACCGGGACAGGGGATATCCTACGAGCAGTACTTC. Residues: CASSLPGQGISYEQYF.

This clonotype has at least ten counts. The V gene is TRBV12-5, the J gene TRBJ2-2, with 10 bases matching TRBD1. Germline V gene lookup returns CDR1 LGHNT and CDR2 FRNRAP. This CDR3 comprises 15 residues. V lost 4 bases to trimming and J lost 5 bases; unmatched junction nucleotides: 4. The CDR3 bases are TGTGCTAGTGGTTCGGGACAGGGGAGGACCGGGGAGCTGTTTTTT. Amino acids: CASGSGQGRTGELFF. Full variable domain (outside the CDR3, taken from reference TRBV12-5 and TRBJ2-2): DARVTQTPRHKVTEMGQEVTMRCQPILGHNTVFWYRQTMMQGLELLAYFRNRAPLDDSGMPKDRFSAEMPDATLATLKIQPSEPRDSAVYFCASGSGQGRTGELFFGEGSRLTVL.

The table lists this clonotype with many counts. V and J are TRBV28 and TRBJ2-5; 10 nucleotides agree with TRBD2. With 8 bases clipped from V and 3 bases from J, the junction kept 3 bases outside the gene matches. Germline CDR1 is MDHEN and CDR2 is SYDVKM. CDR3 length equals 13 residues. The CDR3 spells CASGTSAKETQYF. The CDR3 DNA reads as TGTGCCAGCGGGACTAGCGCCAAAGAGACCCAGTACTTC.

A word on this clonotype: One end of the junction is discordant with germline, which a read error may explain. The chain employs TRBV6-2 or TRBV6-3 and TRBJ1-3; weak D call: TRBD1 (6 bases). The CDR3 runs to 13 residues. The germline V gene has CDR1 MNHEY and CDR2 SVGEGT. The CDR3 protein is CASSRDTGDTIYF. CDR3 DNA: TGTGCCAGCAGCCGGGACACTGGAGACACCATATATTTT.

Only a few counts were recorded for this clonotype. The CDR3, as DNA: TGTGCCAGCAGTTTATCGAGACATCTCTATGGCTACACCTTC. This encodes CASSLSRHLYGYTF. The genes are TRBV27 and TRBJ1-2, with no clear D. With 0 bases removed from V and 4 bases from J, the gap between germline ends came to 9 bases. Germline CDR1 reads MNHEY; CDR2 reads SMNVEV (reference sequence). The CDR3 covers 14 residues.

The chain is built from TRBV2 and TRBJ2-1; 8 nucleotides line up with TRBD2. CDR1 is SNHLY and CDR2 is FYNNEI in the germline V gene. With 9 bases clipped from V and 15 bases from J, the junction kept 4 bases outside the gene matches. The CDR3 is 9 residues long. CDR3 region: CASRTSMFF. CDR3 nucleotides: TGTGCCAGTAGGACTAGCATGTTCTTC.

The J gene is TRBJ2-3, the V gene TRBV5-5; unclear D gene. Germline-derived CDR1 and CDR2 are SGHKS and YYEKEE (reference sequence). Deletions cut 4 bases from V and 5 bases from J, with 11 bases between. This CDR3 spans 13 amino acids. CDR3 amino acids: CASSPPHGDTQYF. CDR3 DNA sequence: TGTGCCAGCAGCCCACCCCACGGAGATACGCAGTATTTT.

This clonotype was observed a few times. This chain joins TRBV19 and TRBJ2-2, with D maybe TRBD1 (6 bases). CDR1 LNHDA and CDR2 SQIVND come from the germline V gene (reference sequence). This CDR3 comprises 16 residues. Between the trimmed V and J ends, which lost 5 bases and 0 bases, there was a span of 13 bases. The CDR3 loop is CASSLIGQTNTGELFF. In DNA, the CDR3 is TGTGCCAGTAGTTTAATAGGACAGACGAACACCGGGGAGCTGTTTTTT.

In its sample, this clonotype was seen many times. The rearrangement uses TRBV7-8 and TRBJ2-1, with 7 positions matching TRBD2. Trimming cost V 8 bases and J 4 bases; bases outside gene matches: 5. Germline V gene sequence: CDR1 SGHVS, CDR2 FQNEAQ. The CDR3 sequence is 13 residues long. CDR3 region: CASGDYPYNEQFF. The CDR3 nucleotides are TGTGCCAGCGGGGACTACCCTTACAATGAGCAGTTCTTC.